This passage covers 22 T cell receptor beta chains from one sample sequenced in a study of T cell responses to AZD1222 COVID-19 vaccine. The method was immunoSEQ multiplex PCR; TCRdb's version includes in-frame clones alone and lacks a portion of them. The sample includes approximately 120,000 clones, approximately 91% of them seen just once. The sequenced sample was peripheral blood, obtained on day 0 of AZD1222 vaccination. These receptors were collected from an adult in good health.

The chain links TRBV6-5 to TRBJ1-6, with D possibly being TRBD1 (5 bases). Per germline, CDR1 MNHEY and CDR2 SVGAGI. V lost 0 bases to trimming and J lost 6 bases, with 12 bases between them. The CDR3 is 16 residues long. This CDR3 is CASSYSQGLSNSPLHF. CDR3 DNA: TGTGCCAGCAGTTACTCGCAGGGTCTGAGTAATTCACCCCTCCACTTT.

The chain carries TRBV7-9 and TRBJ1-1, with TRBD1 matching 10 bases. V shed 5 bases and J 0 bases; nucleotides not matched to a gene: 9. CDR3 size: 17 residues. In germline, CDR1 is SEHNR, CDR2 FQNEAQ (reference sequence). The CDR3 DNA sequence: TGTGCCAGCAGCCACACACGGGACAGGGGAATGAACACTGAAGCTTTCTTT. Translating gives CASSHTRDRGMNTEAFF.

This sequence joins TRBV2 and TRBJ2-3; D is tentatively TRBD1 or TRBD2 (5 bases each). This CDR3 has 13 amino acids. The V end was cut by 7 bases, the J end by 2 bases, with 10 bases between. Germline V gene sequence: CDR1 SNHLY, CDR2 FYNNEI. DNA of the CDR3: TGTGCCAGCAAGGGGACCAACACAGATACGCAGTATTTT. Translation: CASKGTNTDTQYF.

The chain is built from TRBV19 and TRBJ1-3; D may be TRBD1 (6 bases). Germline CDR1 LNHDA, CDR2 SQIVND (reference sequence). The V and J ends lost 3 bases and 4 bases respectively, with 13 bases between them. CDR3 length equals 15 residues. DNA for the CDR3: TGTGCCAGTAGTATGATCGGGGGGCAAGGAAACACCATATATTTT. It codes for CASSMIGGQGNTIYF.

The V and J genes are TRBV18 and TRBJ2-6, with D uncertain. V was trimmed by 1 base and J by 1 base, leaving 5 bases between them. The CDR3 consists of 15 residues. Per germline, CDR1 KGHSH and CDR2 LQKENI. Written as DNA, the CDR3 is TGTGCCAGCTCACCACGGGTATCTGGGGCCAACGTCCTGACTTTC. Its protein product is CASSPRVSGANVLTF.

The chain couples TRBV4-1 to TRBJ2-3; 14 nucleotides align to TRBD2. The CDR3 is 19 amino acids. The trim removed 1 base at V and 0 bases at J, leaving 6 bases unmatched. Germline values: CDR1 MGHRA, CDR2 YSYEKL. This CDR3 reads CASSQAGTSGGRSTDTQYF. DNA for the CDR3: TGCGCCAGCAGCCAAGCCGGGACTAGCGGGGGCCGAAGCACAGATACGCAGTATTTT.

This clone occurred once. The DNA for the CDR3 is TGTGCCAGCAGCTGGTACAATGAGCAGTTCTTC. It codes for CASSWYNEQFF. The gene calls are TRBV7-9 and TRBJ2-1; D not resolved. The V end was cut by 4 bases, the J end by 4 bases, with 2 bases between. Germline CDR1 and CDR2: SEHNR and FQNEAQ (reference sequence). The CDR3 consists of 11 residues.

The chain uses TRBV2 and TRBJ2-5; TRBD1 matches 7 bases. The CDR3 length is 13 residues. J lost 1 base, V lost 8 bases, and 4 bases had no gene match. CDR1 and CDR2 (germline): SNHLY, FYNNEI. The DNA of the CDR3 is TGTGCCAGCGATGGGACAGCCCAAGAGACCCAGTACTTC. Translated: CASDGTAQETQYF.

V and J are TRBV24-1 and TRBJ2-7; D might be TRBD1 (6 bases). V was shortened by 4 bases and J by 5 bases, with 11 bases between the two germline ends. CDR1 and CDR2 from the germline V gene are KGHDR and SFDVKD. This CDR3 contains 13 residues. CDR3 residues: CATSDSTGDEQYF. In nucleotides, the CDR3 is TGTGCCACCAGTGACTCGACAGGAGACGAGCAGTACTTC.

This chain joins TRBV19 and TRBJ2-7; TRBD1 aligns across 8 bases. Trimming removed 7 bases from V and 0 bases from J; junction bases left unmatched: 5. The CDR3 contains 14 residues. Germline V CDR1 and CDR2: LNHDA, SQIVND (reference sequence). The CDR3 DNA follows: TGTGCCAGTAAGGGACAGGCTAGCTCCTACGAGCAGTACTTC. Translating it yields CASKGQASSYEQYF.

The chain employs TRBV9 and TRBJ2-1; 10 bases agree with TRBD1. The CDR3 is 15 amino acids. Germline V gene data show CDR1 as SGDLS and CDR2 as YYNGEE. V lost 4 bases to trimming and J lost 6 bases; unmatched junction nucleotides: 7. This CDR3 is CASSLAGTGANEQFF. DNA for the CDR3: TGTGCCAGCAGCCTAGCCGGGACAGGGGCCAATGAGCAGTTCTTC. The whole variable domain, filled in from reference TRBV9 and TRBJ2-1, reads DSGVTQTPKHLITATGQRVTLRCSPRSGDLSVYWYQQSLDQGLQFLIQYYNGEERAKGNILERFSAQQFPDLHSELNLSSLELGDSALYFCASSLAGTGANEQFFGPGTRLTVL.

The V call is TRBV9, the J call TRBJ2-1; 9 bases align to TRBD1. V was pared by 2 bases and J by 4 bases, with 7 bases of the junction left unmatched. The CDR3 contains 16 residues. CDR1 and CDR2 (germline): SGDLS, YYNGEE. The CDR3 DNA is TGTGCCAGCAGCGTTAACCCCGGGACAGGGTACAATGAGCAGTTCTTC. This sequence encodes CASSVNPGTGYNEQFF.

The genes are TRBV12-3 or TRBV12-4 and TRBJ1-5; D gene uncertain. Trimming removed 4 bases at V and 4 bases at J, with 5 bases between. The CDR3 covers 12 residues. CDR3 coding DNA: TGTGCCAGCAGTTGGCAGAATCAGCCCCAGCATTTT. Protein sequence: CASSWQNQPQHF.

This chain connects TRBV6-5 to TRBJ2-7; TRBD1 agrees at 9 bases. Trimming cost V 2 bases and J 3 bases; bases outside gene matches: 5. This CDR3 comprises 15 residues. Germline V gives CDR1 MNHEY, CDR2 SVGAGI. CDR3 sequence: CASSYSRDRVYEQYF. DNA for the CDR3: TGTGCCAGCAGTTACAGCCGGGACAGGGTCTACGAGCAGTACTTC.

V and J are TRBV2 and TRBJ2-1; D gene unclear. The CDR3 contains 13 residues. Germline CDR1 and CDR2: SNHLY and FYNNEI. V lost 1 base to trimming and J lost 4 bases, with 5 bases between them. The chain's CDR3 is CASSEDRYNEQFF. As DNA, the CDR3 is TGTGCCAGCAGTGAAGATAGGTACAATGAGCAGTTCTTC.

V usage is TRBV5-1 and J usage is TRBJ1-1, with 7 nucleotides matching TRBD1. The CDR3 contains 14 residues. The V gene end was trimmed by 2 bases and the J gene end by 4 bases; junction bases not matched to a gene: 5. Germline CDR1 SGHRS, CDR2 YFSETQ. The CDR3: CASSLRQGGTEAFF. The CDR3, as DNA: TGCGCCAGCAGCTTACGACAGGGAGGCACTGAAGCTTTCTTT. Using reference TRBV5-1 and TRBJ1-1 for the parts outside the CDR3, the full variable domain is KAGVTQTPRYLIKTRGQQVTLSCSPISGHRSVSWYQQTPGQGLQFLFEYFSETQRNKGNFPGRFSGRQFSNSRSEMNVSTLELGDSALYLCASSLRQGGTEAFFGQGTRLTVV.

The rearrangement uses TRBV19 and TRBJ1-1; possible D gene TRBD1, 6 bases. V lost 6 bases and J 3 bases, leaving 17 bases between the germline ends. Germline CDR1 reads LNHDA; CDR2 reads SQIVND (reference sequence). The CDR3 has 15 residues. The CDR3 nucleotides read TGTGCCAGTAGCCCGCTACAGGGAATTGACACTGAAGCTTTCTTT. This codes for CASSPLQGIDTEAFF.

V is TRBV6-2 or TRBV6-3 and J is TRBJ1-2; no clear D gene. CDR1 and CDR2 from the germline V gene are MNHEY and SVGEGT. The CDR3 spans 13 residues. Trimming removed 6 bases at V and 4 bases at J, with 12 bases between. The CDR3 loop is CASSRWEGYGYTF. The CDR3 DNA reads as TGTGCCAGCAGCCGGTGGGAGGGCTATGGCTACACCTTC.

This clone was observed once. This chain links TRBV30 with TRBJ1-1; perhaps TRBD1 as D (5 bases). From germline, CDR1 is GTSNPN and CDR2 SVGIG (reference sequence). The CDR3 loop spans 13 amino acids. V was shortened by 2 bases and J by 10 bases, with 17 bases between the two germline ends. The CDR3 nucleotides are TGTGCCTGGAGTCCGGGACTTCCCCAGGTAGCTTTCTTT. This translates into CAWSPGLPQVAFF. The full variable domain, with the rest looked up from reference TRBV30 and TRBJ1-1, is SQTIHQWPATLVQPVGSPLSLECTVEGTSNPNLYWYRQAAGRGLQLLFYSVGIGQISSEVPQNLSASRPQDRQFILSSKKLLLSDSGFYLCAWSPGLPQVAFFGQGTRLTVV.

The chain combines TRBV10-1 with TRBJ1-1; D remains ambiguous. The CDR3 is made up of 14 amino acids. Germline CDR1 and CDR2: WNHNN and SYGVQD (reference sequence). Between the trimmed V and J ends, which lost 2 bases and 3 bases, there was a span of 10 bases. The CDR3, as DNA: TGCGCCAGCAGTGAGACCTTCCCGTACACTGAAGCTTTCTTT. This encodes CASSETFPYTEAFF.

This clone was seen more than once but under ten times. DNA for the CDR3: TGTGCCAGCAGTGAAGAGGGGGCAGGCGCAGATACGCAGTATTTT. Translation: CASSEEGAGADTQYF. The chain is built from TRBV2 and TRBJ2-3; 7 bases match TRBD1. The CDR3 has 15 amino acids. From germline, CDR1 is SNHLY and CDR2 FYNNEI. Losses at the gene ends were 1 base for V and 4 bases for J; bases not matched to a gene: 5.

The chain joins TRBV7-9 to TRBJ1-5; no firm D call. The V gene lost 1 base and the J gene lost 0 bases, with 7 bases spanning the gap. The CDR3 length is 15 residues. Germline CDR1 SEHNR, CDR2 FQNEAQ (reference sequence). CDR3 protein: CASSLGDYSNQPQHF. Written as DNA, the CDR3 is TGTGCCAGCAGCTTAGGAGACTATAGCAATCAGCCCCAGCATTTT.